Detailed here is one T cell receptor (beta chain). Its matching antigen is unknown. The Oncomine TCR Beta short-read assay was what sequenced the DNA obtained from cultured CD4+ T cells. Each CDR3 protein is one row after TCRdb ran MiXCR on the PCR reads. The sample lists around 15,000 distinct CDR3 sequences, about 54% occurring once. The sample belongs to a study of vaccination and CD4 T cells after COVID-19. Germline V CDR1 and CDR2: MNHNS, SASEGT. The CDR3 is 13 amino acids. V lost 5 bases, J lost 5 bases, and 4 bases stayed unmatched. Treatment defined: roughly 10-day PBMC culture with coronavirus spike peptide pools or control peptides (ViraFEST assay).

The sample comprised CD4+ T cells from blood, cultured in vitro. V usage is TRBV6-1 and J usage is TRBJ2-3, with 7 nucleotides matching TRBD1. The receptor was derived from a human donor who had recovered from COVID-19. Here the CDR3 reads CASSRNRGDTQYF. The CDR3 region has the DNA TGTGCCAGCAGTCGAAACAGGGGAGATACGCAGTATTTT.